Each of the 22 T cell receptor beta chains below was sequenced from the same sample in a study of blood T cells in healthy people across ages. The second PCR ran about 6 to 12 cycles with a sample-barcoded 5' primer and J-beta primers. In TCRdb, the 5' RACE reads were re-called with MiXCR into one record per CDR3 protein. Among 1.2 million to 1.5 million distinct CDR3 sequences listed, approximately 38% were seen once. Sequencing was carried out using blood. The receptors were sampled from a woman between 18 and 30 years old in good health.

This sequence joins TRBV10-3 and TRBJ2-7; D remains unclear. Germline lookup yields CDR1 ENHRY and CDR2 SYGVKD. The CDR3 sequence is 12 residues long. V lost 9 bases, J lost 5 bases, and 14 bases lay in between. The CDR3 sequence is CAISLEAHEQYF. Written as DNA, the CDR3 is TGTGCCATTTCGCTCGAGGCCCACGAGCAGTACTTC.

The CDR3 loop is CASSALWVVHEQYF. The CDR3 DNA sequence: TGTGCCAGCAGTGCCCTATGGGTTGTCCACGAGCAGTACTTC. This chain links TRBV28 with TRBJ2-5; the D is unclear. Near its end, the DNA agrees better with TRBJ2-7, so the J call may be wrong. This CDR3 has 14 amino acids. CDR1 and CDR2 (germline): MDHEN, SYDVKM.

The chain couples TRBV12-3 or TRBV12-4 to TRBJ1-2; D is ambiguous. The V and J ends lost 3 bases and 12 bases respectively, with 17 bases between them. This CDR3 is 13 amino acids long. CDR3 sequence: CASSLAGPVGDTF. CDR3 bases: TGTGCCAGCAGTTTGGCAGGACCGGTGGGAGACACCTTC.

The chain recombines TRBV19 with TRBJ1-5; D remains unclear. Trimming left V 6 bases short and J 7 bases short, with 22 bases between. Germline values: CDR1 LNHDA, CDR2 SQIVND (reference sequence). This CDR3 contains 16 residues. The CDR3 reads CASRPPWEGRRQPQHF. The CDR3 nucleotides are TGTGCCAGTAGGCCTCCCTGGGAGGGTCGAAGGCAGCCCCAGCATTTT.

This clonotype has more than one count but fewer than ten. The chain combines TRBV5-1 with TRBJ1-5, with a weak D call TRBD1 (6 bases). Germline values: CDR1 SGHRS, CDR2 YFSETQ. The CDR3 consists of 14 residues. The V gene lost 0 bases and the J gene lost 5 bases, with 9 bases spanning the gap. For the CDR3, the DNA is TGCGCCAGCAGCTTGGCAGGGGACGATCAGCCCCAGCATTTT. Residues: CASSLAGDDQPQHF.

V usage is TRBV9 and J usage is TRBJ2-5; 11 nucleotides align to TRBD2. CDR3 length equals 17 residues. Germline-derived CDR1 and CDR2 are SGDLS and YYNGEE. Losses at the gene ends were 3 bases for V and 11 bases for J; bases not matched to a gene: 18. The CDR3 loop is CASSGGLGLAVPNEQYF. The CDR3 coding sequence is TGTGCCAGCAGCGGAGGGCTGGGACTAGCGGTCCCGAATGAGCAGTACTTC.

In regard to this clonotype: The junction shows a germline mismatch at one end, possibly a read error. The rearrangement links TRBV7-9 to TRBJ2-7; D might be TRBD1 (5 bases). Germline V gene lookup returns CDR1 SEHNR and CDR2 FQNEAQ (reference sequence). The CDR3 is 15 residues long. The CDR3 nucleotides are TGTGCCGGCAGCTCCCCCCAGGGAACCCCCTACGAGCAGTACTTC. Translation gives CAGSSPQGTPYEQYF.

The gene calls are TRBV7-8 and TRBJ2-1; the D is unclear. The last part of the DNA fits TRBJ2-7 better; the J call may be wrong. Germline V lookup: CDR1 SGHVS, CDR2 FQNEAQ. CDR3 length: 13 residues. The CDR3 reads CASSLGYYNEQYF. In DNA, the CDR3 is TGTGCCAGCAGCTTGGGTTACTACAATGAGCAGTACTTC.

This clonotype turned up a few times. This chain joins TRBV28 and TRBJ2-7; 8 bases are shared with TRBD1. Germline CDR1 and CDR2: MDHEN and SYDVKM. V lost 1 base, J lost 6 bases, and 8 bases stayed unmatched. The CDR3 loop spans 15 amino acids. The CDR3 nucleotides are TGTGCCAGCAGTTTATTCCCCGGGACAGGTGGCGAGCAGTACTTC. It is translated as CASSLFPGTGGEQYF.

The chain recombines TRBV27 with TRBJ2-7; 10 bases match TRBD1. The V gene end was trimmed by 7 bases and the J gene end by 3 bases; junction bases not matched to a gene: 9. The V gene's germline CDR1 is MNHEY and CDR2 SMNVEV (reference sequence). CDR3 length: 15 amino acids. CDR3 sequence (DNA): TGTGCCAGCACCACCTGGGACAGGGGAAACTACGAGCAGTACTTC. This codes for CASTTWDRGNYEQYF.

The genes are TRBV20-1 and TRBJ2-5; weak D call: TRBD2 (6 bases). The CDR3 is 14 amino acids. CDR1 is DFQATT and CDR2 is SNEGSKA in the germline V gene (reference sequence). V gave up 3 bases and J gave up 11 bases, with 22 bases separating them. CDR3 in amino acids: CSASRDFSREEQYF. The CDR3 nucleotides are TGCAGTGCTAGCCGGGACTTTTCAAGGGAGGAGCAGTACTTC.

The chain links TRBV7-2 to TRBJ2-5, with D possibly being TRBD2 (6 bases). The CDR3 has 14 residues. V was pared by 9 bases and J by 5 bases, with 19 bases between. Germline V gives CDR1 SGHTA, CDR2 FQGNSA. CDR3 DNA sequence: TGTGCCAGATCTACGGGTCCTCGGGGGGAGACCCAGTACTTC. This translates into CARSTGPRGETQYF.

Here the CDR3 DNA reads TGTGCCAGCAGCGAGAGCGGGGCCAAAGAGACCCAGTACTTC. As protein: CASSESGAKETQYF. The rearrangement joins TRBV9 to TRBJ2-5; 7 bases are shared with TRBD2. V gave up 3 bases and J gave up 3 bases; unmatched junction bases: 5. Germline V CDR1 and CDR2: SGDLS, YYNGEE. The CDR3 is 14 amino acids. Using reference TRBV9 and TRBJ2-5 for the parts outside the CDR3, the full variable domain is DSGVTQTPKHLITATGQRVTLRCSPRSGDLSVYWYQQSLDQGLQFLIQYYNGEERAKGNILERFSAQQFPDLHSELNLSSLELGDSALYFCASSESGAKETQYFGPGTRLLVL.

This clonotype came up a few times. The rearrangement links TRBV4-1 to TRBJ1-1, with 7 positions matching TRBD1. The V gene's germline CDR1 is MGHRA and CDR2 YSYEKL. V lost 0 bases, J lost 5 bases, and 9 bases stayed unmatched. CDR3 length: 16 amino acids. CDR3 nucleotide sequence: TGCGCCAGCAGCCAAGACGGGACAGCCAGGGGAACTGAAGCTTTCTTT. Its protein product is CASSQDGTARGTEAFF.

The V gene is TRBV12-3 or TRBV12-4, the J gene TRBJ2-5; D is tentatively TRBD1 or TRBD2 (5 bases each). CDR3 length equals 16 residues. The V and J ends lost 6 bases and 2 bases respectively, with 19 bases between them. In DNA form, the CDR3 reads TGTGCCAGCAGCCGTCCGGGGCTAGCATATCAAGAGACCCAGTACTTC. Translating it yields CASSRPGLAYQETQYF.

V gene TRBV14 combines with J gene TRBJ2-2; 10 positions match TRBD2. The trim removed 4 bases at V and 0 bases at J, leaving 2 bases unmatched. This CDR3 is built from 16 residues. Germline V gene lookup returns CDR1 SGHDN and CDR2 FVKESK. The CDR3 DNA is TGTGCCAGCAGCCCGGGACTAGCGACGAACACCGGGGAGCTGTTTTTT. It codes for CASSPGLATNTGELFF.

The V call is TRBV6-4, the J call TRBJ2-7; 12 bases line up with TRBD2. The J call may be wrong; the DNA end is better matched by TRBJ2-5. Per the germline V gene, CDR1 is MRHNA and CDR2 is SNTAGT. CDR3 length: 15 amino acids. This chain's CDR3 is CAIRLAGAGDETQYF. The DNA of the CDR3 is TGTGCCATCCGACTAGCGGGAGCGGGAGACGAGACCCAGTACTTC.

As DNA, the CDR3 is TGTGCCAGCACAAGCAGGGGGCTAGCGGGGGCATATGAGCAGTTCTTC. As protein: CASTSRGLAGAYEQFF. The chain couples TRBV27 to TRBJ2-1; 10 nucleotides align to TRBD2. CDR1 and CDR2 from the germline V gene are MNHEY and SMNVEV (reference sequence). This CDR3 is built from 16 residues. V dropped 7 bases and J dropped 8; count of bases not matched to a gene: 14.

The sample holds a few counts of this clonotype. The CDR3 nucleotides read TGTGCCAGCAGTTTCCGAGGTGTCAGGGGTTCAGATGAAAAACTGTTTTTT. Protein: CASSFRGVRGSDEKLFF. V and J are TRBV27 and TRBJ1-4, with TRBD1 as a possible D gene (6 bases). There are 17 residues in the CDR3. Trimming took off 3 bases at V and 6 bases at J, with 20 bases between the two ends. Germline-derived CDR1 and CDR2 are MNHEY and SMNVEV (reference sequence).

The chain uses TRBV12-3 or TRBV12-4 and TRBJ2-2, with TRBD2 identical over 10 bases. Losses at the gene ends were 4 bases for V and 6 bases for J; bases not matched to a gene: 5. The CDR3 runs to 15 residues. CDR3 coding DNA: TGTGCCAGCAGTTCCCCTAGCGGGGGTGCCGGGGAGCTGTTTTTT. This sequence encodes CASSSPSGGAGELFF.

CDR3 in amino acids: CASSLGPGSDTQYF. The CDR3 coding sequence is TGTGCCAGCAGTTTAGGCCCGGGTTCAGATACGCAGTATTTT. V gene TRBV27 combines with J gene TRBJ2-3; D unresolved. The CDR3 extends over 14 amino acids. CDR1 is MNHEY, CDR2 SMNVEV, per germline (reference sequence). V lost 2 bases and J lost 4, with 10 bases in between.

This clonotype was observed once. This chain uses TRBV4-2 with TRBJ2-7; D remains ambiguous. Germline V gene data show CDR1 as LGHNA and CDR2 as YNFKEQ. The germline V and J ends were trimmed by 1 base and 7 bases, with 11 bases remaining between them. The CDR3 length is 13 residues. CDR3 nucleotides: TGTGCCAGCAGCCAAGCACTTGTAGATGAGCAGTACTTC. Translating gives CASSQALVDEQYF.